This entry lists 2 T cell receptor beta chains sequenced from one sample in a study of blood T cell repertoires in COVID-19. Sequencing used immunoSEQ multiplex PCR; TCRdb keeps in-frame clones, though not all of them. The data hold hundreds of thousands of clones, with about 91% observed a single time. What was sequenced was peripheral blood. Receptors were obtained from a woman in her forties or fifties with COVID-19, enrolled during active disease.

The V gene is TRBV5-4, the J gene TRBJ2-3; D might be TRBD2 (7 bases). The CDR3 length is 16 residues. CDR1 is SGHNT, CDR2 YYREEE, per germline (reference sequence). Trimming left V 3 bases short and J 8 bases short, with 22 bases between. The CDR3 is CASSSTATSPQGTQYF. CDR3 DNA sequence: TGTGCCAGCAGCTCCACCGCGACTAGCCCACAGGGTACGCAGTATTTT.

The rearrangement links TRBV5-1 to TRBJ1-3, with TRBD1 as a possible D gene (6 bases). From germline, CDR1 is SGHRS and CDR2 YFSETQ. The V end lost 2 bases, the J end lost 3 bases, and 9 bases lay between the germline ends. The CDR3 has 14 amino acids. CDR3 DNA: TGCGCCAGCAGCTTCTCAGGGGTTGGAAACACCATATATTTT. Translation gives CASSFSGVGNTIYF.